This T cell receptor beta chain was retrieved from a study of early T cells in non-severe SARS-CoV-2 infection. Germline V lookup: CDR1 DFQATT, CDR2 SNEGSKA (reference sequence). CDR3 size: 12 residues. V lost 5 bases and J lost 5, with 12 bases in between. Using its own MiXCR run on the 5' RACE reads, TCRdb lists one record per CDR3 protein. The sample holds some 66,000 distinct CDR3 sequences, 13% seen once. This clonotype has a handful of counts. This rearrangement joins TRBV20-1 to TRBJ2-5, with D perhaps TRBD2 (5 bases). The sample was whole blood. This receptor was identified in an adult who was a healthcare worker with PCR-confirmed SARS-CoV-2 infection or an uninfected control (not recorded which). The DNA of the CDR3 is TGCAGTGCTCCTCCTGGCGGGGAGACCCAGTACTTC. It is translated as CSAPPGGETQYF.